This T cell receptor beta chain is drawn from a study of somatic mutations in cytotoxic T cells in rheumatoid arthritis. Produced via immunoSEQ multiplex PCR; TCRdb's table is partial and in-frame only. The data contain 2,500 to 3,000 clones, more than 85% of them singletons. The V segment lost 0 bases and the J segment 4 bases; nucleotides outside the gene matches: 7. Germline V gene data show CDR1 as MGHRA and CDR2 as YSYEKL. The CDR3 contains 17 residues. The chain has TRBV4-1 and TRBJ2-1; 9 bases fit TRBD2. The sequence derives from a woman between 18 and 29 years old with rheumatoid arthritis. The sample was CD8+ T cells sorted from blood. The CDR3 DNA follows: TGCGCCAGCAGCCAAGATCGGGCGGGAGGGCCGTACAATGAGCAGTTCTTC. It translates to CASSQDRAGGPYNEQFF.